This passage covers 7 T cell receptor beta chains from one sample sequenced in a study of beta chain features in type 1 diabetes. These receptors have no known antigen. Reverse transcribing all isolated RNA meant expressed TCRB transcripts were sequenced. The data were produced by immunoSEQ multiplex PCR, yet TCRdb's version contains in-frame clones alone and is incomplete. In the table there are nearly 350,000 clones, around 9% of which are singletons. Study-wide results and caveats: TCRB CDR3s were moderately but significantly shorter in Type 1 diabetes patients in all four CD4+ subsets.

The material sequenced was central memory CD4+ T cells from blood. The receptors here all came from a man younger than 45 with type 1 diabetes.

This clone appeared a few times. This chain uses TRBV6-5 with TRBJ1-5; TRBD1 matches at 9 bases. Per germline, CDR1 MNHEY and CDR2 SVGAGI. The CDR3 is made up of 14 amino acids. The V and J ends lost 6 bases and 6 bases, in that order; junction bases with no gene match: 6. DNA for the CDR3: TGTGCCAGCAGCTTGGACAGGGGAGGTCAGCCCCAGCATTTT. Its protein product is CASSLDRGGQPQHF.

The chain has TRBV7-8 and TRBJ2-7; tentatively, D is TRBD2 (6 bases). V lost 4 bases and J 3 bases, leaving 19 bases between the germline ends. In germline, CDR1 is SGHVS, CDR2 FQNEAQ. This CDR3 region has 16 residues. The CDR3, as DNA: TGTGCCAGCAGCTCGCGCGGGGTGGGAGGTTTCTACGAGCAGTACTTC. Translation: CASSSRGVGGFYEQYF. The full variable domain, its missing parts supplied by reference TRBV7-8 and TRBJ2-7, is GAGVSQSPRYKVAKRGQDVALRCDPISGHVSLFWYQQALGQGPEFLTYFQNEAQLDKSGLPSDRFFAERPEGSVSTLKIQRTQQEDSAVYLCASSSRGVGGFYEQYFGPGTRLTVT.

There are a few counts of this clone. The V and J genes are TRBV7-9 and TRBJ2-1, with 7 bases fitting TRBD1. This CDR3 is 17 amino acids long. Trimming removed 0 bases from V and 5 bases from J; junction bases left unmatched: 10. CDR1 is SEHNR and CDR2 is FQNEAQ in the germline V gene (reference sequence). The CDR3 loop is CASSLARRQGSDNEQFF. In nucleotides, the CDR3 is TGTGCCAGCAGCTTAGCGCGGAGACAGGGTAGCGACAATGAGCAGTTCTTC.

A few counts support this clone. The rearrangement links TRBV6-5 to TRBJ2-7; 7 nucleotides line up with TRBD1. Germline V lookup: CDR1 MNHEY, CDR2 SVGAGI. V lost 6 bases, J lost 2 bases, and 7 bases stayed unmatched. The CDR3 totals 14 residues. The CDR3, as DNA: TGTGCCAGCAGGTCGGGACAGAATGCCTACGAGCAGTACTTC. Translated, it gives CASRSGQNAYEQYF.

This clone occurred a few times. CDR3 region: CASSISGGSDTQYF. The DNA for the CDR3 is TGTGCCAGCAGCATTAGCGGGGGGTCGGATACGCAGTATTTT. J is TRBJ2-3 and V is TRBV5-6; 10 bases fit TRBD2. This CDR3 has 14 amino acids. Trimming at V came to 4 bases and at J to 6 bases, leaving 5 bases not matched to a gene. Germline loops: CDR1 SGHDT, CDR2 YYEEEE.

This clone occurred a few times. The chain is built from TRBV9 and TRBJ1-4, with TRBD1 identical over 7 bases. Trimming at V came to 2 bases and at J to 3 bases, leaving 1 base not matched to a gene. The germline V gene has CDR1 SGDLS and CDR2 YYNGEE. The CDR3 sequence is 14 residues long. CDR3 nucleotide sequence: TGTGCCAGCAGCGTTGGGACAGCTAATGAAAAACTGTTTTTT. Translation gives CASSVGTANEKLFF.

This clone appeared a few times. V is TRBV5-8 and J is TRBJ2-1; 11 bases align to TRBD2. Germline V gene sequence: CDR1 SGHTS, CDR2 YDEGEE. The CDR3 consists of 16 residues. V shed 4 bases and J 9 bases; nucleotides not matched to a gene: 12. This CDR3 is CASSPEVAGGPGEQFF. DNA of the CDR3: TGTGCCAGCAGCCCGGAGGTAGCGGGGGGGCCTGGTGAGCAGTTCTTC.